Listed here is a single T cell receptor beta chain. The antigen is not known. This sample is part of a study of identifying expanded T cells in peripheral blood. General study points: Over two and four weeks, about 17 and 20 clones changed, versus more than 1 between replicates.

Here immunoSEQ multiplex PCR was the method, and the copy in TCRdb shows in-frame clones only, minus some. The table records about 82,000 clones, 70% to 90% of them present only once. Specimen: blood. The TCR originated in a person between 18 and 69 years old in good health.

CDR3 loop: CASSLEGQLLNSRSNYGYTF. The CDR3 DNA sequence: TGTGCCAGCAGCTTAGAGGGGCAACTCCTAAACTCAAGGTCTAACTATGGCTACACCTTC. V is TRBV11-3 and J is TRBJ1-2; D may be TRBD1 (5 bases). This CDR3 has 20 residues. Trimming left V 0 bases short and J 0 bases short, with 23 bases between. Germline loops: CDR1 SGHNT, CDR2 YENEEA.